Below are 26 T cell receptor beta chains sequenced from a single sample in a study of cytomegalovirus exposure and HLA in healthy donors. The primer mix had 60 Vbeta and 13 Jbeta primers. Profiling relied on immunoSEQ multiplex PCR, and the TCRdb table lists in-frame clones only, not all of them. The sample records 110,000 to 150,000 clones, under 90% being singletons. Sequencing input: PBMCs. These TCRs come from a man between 35 and 55 years old in good health and CMV-seronegative.

The rearrangement links TRBV2 to TRBJ1-2, with TRBD1 as a possible D gene (6 bases). The CDR3 runs 14 residues. Germline CDR1 reads SNHLY; CDR2 reads FYNNEI. V was shortened by 7 bases and J by 7 bases, with 19 bases between the two germline ends. The CDR3 loop reads CASKTRGGLSGYTF. The CDR3 DNA reads as TGTGCCAGCAAAACGAGGGGGGGCTTGAGTGGCTACACCTTC.

In DNA form, the CDR3 reads TGTGCCAGCAGCTTACTACAGGGAAGATCCGAAAAACTGTTTTTT. Translating gives CASSLLQGRSEKLFF. This sequence joins TRBV7-9 and TRBJ1-4; TRBD1 might be the D (6 bases). CDR1 and CDR2 (germline): SEHNR, FQNEAQ (reference sequence). The V and J ends lost 2 bases and 8 bases respectively, with 15 bases between them. CDR3 length equals 15 residues. The complete variable domain, with remaining parts taken from reference TRBV7-9 and TRBJ1-4, reads DTGVSQNPRHKITKRGQNVTFRCDPISEHNRLYWYRQTLGQGPEFLTYFQNEAQLEKSRLLSDRFSAERPKGSFSTLEIQRTEQGDSAMYLCASSLLQGRSEKLFFGSGTQLSVL.

The chain recombines TRBV15 with TRBJ2-5, with a tentative D call TRBD2 (6 bases). Between the trimmed V and J ends, which lost 1 base and 3 bases, there was a span of 12 bases. CDR1 and CDR2 (germline): LNHNV, YYDKDF (reference sequence). This CDR3 comprises 15 residues. The DNA for the CDR3 is TGTGCCACCAGCAGAGGCTCGGGGGACGAAGAGACCCAGTACTTC. Translation gives CATSRGSGDEETQYF.

The J gene is TRBJ2-5, the V gene TRBV11-3, with no clear D. CDR3 size: 12 residues. Per the germline V gene, CDR1 is SGHNT and CDR2 is YENEEA. V dropped 4 bases and J dropped 0 bases, with 3 bases sitting between them. This CDR3 reads CASSSNQETQYF. The CDR3 DNA is TGTGCCAGCAGCTCCAACCAAGAGACCCAGTACTTC.

This clone was observed a few times. The gene calls are TRBV7-8 and TRBJ2-7; 9 bases align to TRBD1. The germline CDR1 and CDR2 sequences are SGHVS and FQNEAQ. The CDR3 is 15 amino acids. Trimming removed 0 bases from V and 5 bases from J; junction bases left unmatched: 5. The chain's CDR3 is CASSLAGTGKNEQYF. In DNA, the CDR3 is TGTGCCAGCAGCTTAGCAGGGACAGGGAAAAACGAGCAGTACTTC.

The rearrangement uses TRBV5-1 and TRBJ2-5; weak D call: TRBD1 (6 bases). Trimming stripped 1 base from V and 3 bases from J, with 10 bases between. The CDR3 has 14 residues. Germline V gives CDR1 SGHRS, CDR2 YFSETQ. This CDR3 is CASSLRTDEETQYF. CDR3 DNA sequence: TGCGCCAGCAGCTTGAGGACAGATGAAGAGACCCAGTACTTC.

J is TRBJ1-2 and V is TRBV6-4; 11 nucleotides line up with TRBD1. Per germline, CDR1 MRHNA and CDR2 SNTAGT. The J segment lost 13 bases and the V segment lost 2 bases, leaving 15 bases of the junction unmatched. This CDR3 region has 16 residues. The DNA of the CDR3 is TGTGCCAGCAGTGACCCCCCGGACAGGGGGCCTATACTCCTCACCTTC. Its translation is CASSDPPDRGPILLTF.

This clone was seen a handful of times. The genes are TRBV5-6 and TRBJ1-2, with D possibly being TRBD1 (5 bases). The CDR3 contains 15 residues. Germline values: CDR1 SGHDT, CDR2 YYEEEE. Trimming took 3 bases from V and 4 from J, leaving 16 bases between them. The CDR3 sequence: CASSWTGVQAYGYTF. CDR3 nucleotides: TGTGCCAGCAGCTGGACGGGAGTACAGGCCTATGGCTACACCTTC.

This chain links TRBV5-6 with TRBJ2-1; TRBD2 might be the D (6 bases). Germline-derived CDR1 and CDR2 are SGHDT and YYEEEE. The CDR3 extends over 16 amino acids. V was clipped by 0 bases and J by 0 bases, with 10 bases between them. CDR3 region: CASSLAGESSYNEQFF. The DNA for the CDR3 is TGTGCCAGCAGCTTGGCGGGGGAGAGCTCCTACAATGAGCAGTTCTTC.

This chain links TRBV7-2 with TRBJ2-5, with TRBD2 as a possible D gene (5 bases). CDR1 SGHTA and CDR2 FQGNSA come from the germline V gene. CDR3 size: 13 residues. Between the trimmed V and J ends, which lost 5 bases and 4 bases, there was a span of 11 bases. In nucleotides, the CDR3 is TGTGCCAGCAGCCGCACTAGGTCAGAGACCCAGTACTTC. As protein: CASSRTRSETQYF.

The chain joins TRBV6-5 to TRBJ2-3, with 7 bases aligning to TRBD1. The J segment lost 3 bases and the V segment lost 5 bases, leaving 8 bases of the junction unmatched. The CDR3 is made up of 15 amino acids. Germline CDR1 reads MNHEY; CDR2 reads SVGAGI. The CDR3: CASSQVQGRTDTQYF. The CDR3 bases are TGTGCCAGCAGTCAGGTACAGGGGAGAACAGATACGCAGTATTTT.

The chain uses TRBV4-3 and TRBJ2-1; 9 nucleotides line up with TRBD1. The J segment lost 8 bases and the V segment lost 4 bases, leaving 6 bases of the junction unmatched. CDR1 is LGHNA and CDR2 is YSLEER in the germline V gene. CDR3 length: 14 residues. The CDR3 reads CASSRKQGADEQFF. The CDR3 DNA sequence: TGCGCCAGCAGCCGTAAACAGGGGGCGGATGAGCAGTTCTTC.

V is TRBV27 and J is TRBJ2-7; a weak D match, TRBD1 (6 bases). Trimming shortened V by 3 bases and J by 5 bases, and 11 bases separated the two germline ends. The CDR3 extends over 13 amino acids. CDR1 is MNHEY, CDR2 SMNVEV, per germline (reference sequence). This CDR3 is CASSFAQGDEQYF. The CDR3 nucleotides read TGTGCCAGCAGTTTCGCACAGGGAGACGAGCAGTACTTC.

The chain carries TRBV29-1 and TRBJ2-5, with 8 positions matching TRBD1. V lost 4 bases and J lost 5; bases outside the gene matches: 6. The CDR3 runs to 13 residues. Germline assignment: CDR1 SQVTM and CDR2 ANQGSEA. The CDR3 coding sequence is TGCAGCGTTGCTCCAGGGGGCATCGAGACCCAGTACTTC. This codes for CSVAPGGIETQYF. Using reference TRBV29-1 and TRBJ2-5 for the parts outside the CDR3, the full variable domain is SAVISQKPSRDICQRGTSLTIQCQVDSQVTMMFWYRQQPGQSLTLIATANQGSEATYESGFVIDKFPISRPNLTFSTLTVSNMSPEDSSIYLCSVAPGGIETQYFGPGTRLLVL.

The genes are TRBV29-1 and TRBJ2-1; no reliable D call. With 5 bases removed from V and 8 bases from J, the gap between germline ends came to 13 bases. Germline loops: CDR1 SQVTM, CDR2 ANQGSEA. The CDR3 sequence is 12 residues long. CDR3 sequence: CSVLPIRDEQFF. DNA for the CDR3: TGCAGCGTTCTTCCCATTCGGGATGAGCAGTTCTTC.

This clone was seen just once. The chain employs TRBV10-3 and TRBJ2-3; a weak D match, TRBD2 (6 bases). The CDR3 has 15 amino acids. Germline lookup yields CDR1 ENHRY and CDR2 SYGVKD. With 11 bases removed from V and 0 bases from J, the gap between germline ends came to 18 bases. The CDR3 DNA follows: TGTGCCGCAAAAAAGGCGGGGCCTAGCACAGATACGCAGTATTTT. It codes for CAAKKAGPSTDTQYF.

The V and J genes are TRBV2 and TRBJ1-2; TRBD1 aligns across 8 bases. Trimming at V came to 8 bases and at J to 3 bases, leaving 5 bases not matched to a gene. CDR3 length: 13 residues. Germline CDR1 is SNHLY and CDR2 is FYNNEI. CDR3 loop: CASVGGQDYGYTF. The CDR3 DNA reads as TGTGCCAGCGTCGGGGGACAGGACTATGGCTACACCTTC.

The chain is built from TRBV9 and TRBJ1-2, with a tentative D call TRBD1 (6 bases). Germline CDR1 and CDR2: SGDLS and YYNGEE. The CDR3 totals 12 residues. Between the trimmed V and J ends, which lost 0 bases and 6 bases, there was a span of 6 bases. The CDR3 nucleotides are TGTGCCAGCAGCGTAGAGGGGGATGGCTACACCTTC. Protein: CASSVEGDGYTF.

This clone was seen only a few times. The chain carries TRBV5-1 and TRBJ1-2; 9 nucleotides agree with TRBD1. CDR1 and CDR2 (germline): SGHRS, YFSETQ. V trimming: 1 base; J trimming: 7 bases; junction bases outside the gene matches: 5. This CDR3 has 14 amino acids. DNA of the CDR3: TGCGCCAGCAGCTTGTTAGGGACAGGGATTGGCTACACCTTC. It is translated as CASSLLGTGIGYTF.

The chain employs TRBV7-9 and TRBJ2-7; 9 bases map to TRBD2. With 1 base clipped from V and 4 bases from J, the junction kept 5 bases outside the gene matches. CDR1 and CDR2 from the germline V gene are SEHNR and FQNEAQ (reference sequence). CDR3 size: 15 residues. The CDR3 loop reads CASSLESRGGYEQYF. Written as DNA, the CDR3 is TGTGCCAGCAGCTTAGAGTCGCGGGGGGGTTACGAGCAGTACTTC.

The V gene is TRBV18, the J gene TRBJ1-3; TRBD1 aligns across 9 bases. The CDR3 runs 16 residues. Germline CDR1 is KGHSH and CDR2 is LQKENI. J was trimmed by 0 bases and V by 6 bases; bases with no gene match: 6. CDR3 sequence (DNA): TGTGCCAGCTCGTCCGGGACAGGGACCTCTGGAAACACCATATATTTT. This translates into CASSSGTGTSGNTIYF.

This clone was seen a few times. This sequence joins TRBV5-5 and TRBJ1-5, with 7 bases identical to TRBD1. V dropped 5 bases and J dropped 7; count of bases not matched to a gene: 12. The germline V gene has CDR1 SGHKS and CDR2 YYEKEE (reference sequence). The CDR3 totals 15 residues. CDR3 DNA sequence: TGTGCCAGCAGATTTCTGTGGGACAGCGACCAGCCCCAGCATTTT. Translated, it gives CASRFLWDSDQPQHF.

V and J are TRBV11-2 and TRBJ1-2, with no clear D. V shed 0 bases and J shed 8 bases, with 13 bases lying between them. The CDR3 totals 14 residues. Germline CDR1 reads SGHAT; CDR2 reads FQNNGV. The CDR3 reads CASSLDGGLGGYTF. As DNA, the CDR3 is TGTGCCAGCAGCTTAGACGGAGGTCTCGGAGGCTACACCTTC.

CDR3 DNA: TGTGCCAGCAGTCCCCCCCGTGGGGAGCTGTTTTTT. Amino acids: CASSPPRGELFF. V and J are TRBV27 and TRBJ2-2; D remains unclear. Germline loops: CDR1 MNHEY, CDR2 SMNVEV (reference sequence). V lost 5 bases, J lost 8 bases, and 9 bases lay in between. CDR3 size: 12 residues.

The gene calls are TRBV6-5 and TRBJ1-1; TRBD1 is a possible D gene (5 bases). Trimming took 4 bases from V and 3 from J, leaving 12 bases between them. CDR3 length: 14 amino acids. Germline CDR1 is MNHEY and CDR2 is SVGAGI. The DNA for the CDR3 is TGTGCCAGCAGTTTCGTGGGGGAGGACACTGAAGCTTTCTTT. Amino acid sequence: CASSFVGEDTEAFF.

The V gene is TRBV7-9, the J gene TRBJ1-3; no clear D gene. The CDR3 contains 12 residues. V lost 5 bases and J lost 8, with 10 bases in between. The germline V gene encodes CDR1 SEHNR and CDR2 FQNEAQ (reference sequence). CDR3 sequence reads: CASSITKDTIYF. The CDR3 nucleotides are TGTGCCAGCAGCATCACTAAAGACACCATATATTTT.